The 3 T cell receptor beta chains given below trace back to one sample, sequenced in a study of blood T cells in healthy people across ages. Then a second PCR, running roughly 7 to 11 cycles, was carried out with a sample-barcoded 5' primer and a J-beta primer mix. TCRdb re-called the 5' RACE reads with MiXCR, one entry per CDR3 protein. The sample lists hundreds of thousands of distinct CDR3 sequences; 58% were seen once. The sequenced sample was blood. Source of these receptors: a man aged 30 to 39 in good health.

This clonotype occurred a few times. V is TRBV20-1 and J is TRBJ1-4; no clear D gene. CDR1 is DFQATT, CDR2 SNEGSKA, per germline (reference sequence). The CDR3 is 13 amino acids. V was shortened by 3 bases and J by 1 base, with 6 bases between the two germline ends. The CDR3 DNA reads TGCAGTGCTAGGGGGTTAACTAATGAAAAACTGTTTTTT. Residues: CSARGLTNEKLFF.

The chain uses TRBV10-3 and TRBJ2-7, with D possibly matching TRBD2 (6 bases). Near its end, the DNA agrees better with TRBJ2-5, so the J call may be wrong. This CDR3 region has 15 residues. Germline V gene data show CDR1 as ENHRY and CDR2 as SYGVKD. In DNA, the CDR3 is TGTGCCATCAGTGGGGCAGGAGGGAGTGTGGAGACCCAGTACTTC. Residues: CAISGAGGSVETQYF.

The chain has TRBV28 and TRBJ2-7, with D perhaps TRBD1 (6 bases). This CDR3 comprises 12 residues. Germline CDR1 MDHEN, CDR2 SYDVKM. The V end was cut by 7 bases, the J end by 6 bases, with 13 bases between. CDR3 sequence: CASTTGPCEQYF. Written as DNA, the CDR3 is TGTGCCAGCACCACAGGGCCCTGCGAGCAGTACTTC.